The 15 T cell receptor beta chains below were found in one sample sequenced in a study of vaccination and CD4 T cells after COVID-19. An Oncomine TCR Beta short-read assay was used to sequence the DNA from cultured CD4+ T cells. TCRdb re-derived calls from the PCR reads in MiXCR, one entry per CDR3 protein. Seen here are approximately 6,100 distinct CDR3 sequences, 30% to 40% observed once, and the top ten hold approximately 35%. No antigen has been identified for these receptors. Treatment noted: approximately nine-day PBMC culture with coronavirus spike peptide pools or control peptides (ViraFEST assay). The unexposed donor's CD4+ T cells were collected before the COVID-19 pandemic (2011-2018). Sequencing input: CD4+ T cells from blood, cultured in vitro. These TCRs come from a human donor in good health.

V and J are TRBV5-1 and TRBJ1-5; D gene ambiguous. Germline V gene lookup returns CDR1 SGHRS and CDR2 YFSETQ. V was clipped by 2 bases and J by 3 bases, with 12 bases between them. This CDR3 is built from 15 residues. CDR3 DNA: TGCGCCAGCAGCTTAGACCCAACAGACAATCAGCCCCAGCATTTT. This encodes CASSLDPTDNQPQHF.

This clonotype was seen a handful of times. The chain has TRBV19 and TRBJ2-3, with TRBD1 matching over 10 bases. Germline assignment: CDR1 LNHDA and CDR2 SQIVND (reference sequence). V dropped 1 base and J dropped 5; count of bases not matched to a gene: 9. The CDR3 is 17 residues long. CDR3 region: CASSIARPGQGQDTQYF. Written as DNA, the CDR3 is TGTGCCAGTAGTATAGCTCGACCGGGACAGGGGCAAGATACGCAGTATTTT.

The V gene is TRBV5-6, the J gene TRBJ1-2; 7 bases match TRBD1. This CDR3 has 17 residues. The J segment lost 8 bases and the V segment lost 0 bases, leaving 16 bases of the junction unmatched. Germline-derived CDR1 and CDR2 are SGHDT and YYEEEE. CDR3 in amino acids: CASSLADRAQLGRGYTF. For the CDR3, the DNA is TGTGCCAGCAGCTTGGCCGACAGGGCCCAACTAGGGAGGGGCTACACCTTC.

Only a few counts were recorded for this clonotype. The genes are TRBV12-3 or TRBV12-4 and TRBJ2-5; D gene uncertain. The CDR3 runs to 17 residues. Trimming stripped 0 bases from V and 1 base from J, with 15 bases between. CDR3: CASSLAGSELSQETQYF. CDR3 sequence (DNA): TGTGCCAGCAGTTTAGCGGGGTCAGAACTATCCCAAGAGACCCAGTACTTC.

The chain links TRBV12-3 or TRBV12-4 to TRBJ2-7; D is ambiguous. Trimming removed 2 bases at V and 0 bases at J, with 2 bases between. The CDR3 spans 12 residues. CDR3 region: CASSLHSYEQYF. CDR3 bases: TGTGCCAGCAGTTTACACTCCTACGAGCAGTACTTC.

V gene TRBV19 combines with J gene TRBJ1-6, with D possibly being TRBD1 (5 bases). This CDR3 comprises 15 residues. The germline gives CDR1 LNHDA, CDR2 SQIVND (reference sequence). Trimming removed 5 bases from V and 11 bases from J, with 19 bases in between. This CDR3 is CASSPAVGLQPPLHF. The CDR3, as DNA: TGTGCCAGTAGTCCGGCCGTGGGACTCCAGCCACCCCTCCACTTT.

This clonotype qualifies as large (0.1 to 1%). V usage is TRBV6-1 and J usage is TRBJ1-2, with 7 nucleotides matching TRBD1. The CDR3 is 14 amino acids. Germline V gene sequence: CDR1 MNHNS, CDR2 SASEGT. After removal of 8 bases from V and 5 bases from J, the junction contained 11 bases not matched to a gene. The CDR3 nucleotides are TGTGCCAGCGCCAATGGACAGGCACCGTATGGCTACACCTTC. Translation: CASANGQAPYGYTF.

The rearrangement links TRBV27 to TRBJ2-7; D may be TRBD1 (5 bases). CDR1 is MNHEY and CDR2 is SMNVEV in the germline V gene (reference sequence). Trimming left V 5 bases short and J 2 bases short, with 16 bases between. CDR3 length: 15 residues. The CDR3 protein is CASSPPTALTYEQYF. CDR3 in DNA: TGTGCCAGCAGTCCCCCGACAGCCCTTACCTACGAGCAGTACTTC.

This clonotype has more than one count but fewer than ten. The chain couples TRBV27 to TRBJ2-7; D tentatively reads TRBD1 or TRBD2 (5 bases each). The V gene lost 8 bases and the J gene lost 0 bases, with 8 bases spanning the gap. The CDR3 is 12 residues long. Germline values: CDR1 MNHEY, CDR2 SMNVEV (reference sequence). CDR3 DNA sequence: TGTGCCAGCGGGGGTCTCTCCTACGAGCAGTACTTC. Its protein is CASGGLSYEQYF.

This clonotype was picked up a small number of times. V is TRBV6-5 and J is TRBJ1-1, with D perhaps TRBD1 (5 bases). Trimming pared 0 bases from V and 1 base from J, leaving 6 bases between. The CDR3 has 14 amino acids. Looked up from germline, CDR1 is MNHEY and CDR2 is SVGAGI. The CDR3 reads CASSYSRGNTEAFF. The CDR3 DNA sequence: TGTGCCAGCAGTTACTCGAGGGGGAACACTGAAGCTTTCTTT.

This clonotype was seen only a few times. The CDR3 bases are TGTGCCAGTAGTATCCTAGGGCAGGGGGCAAACTATGGCTACACCTTC. Amino acid sequence: CASSILGQGANYGYTF. The chain uses TRBV19 and TRBJ1-2; 8 bases fit TRBD1. The CDR3 runs to 16 residues. Germline V CDR1 and CDR2: LNHDA, SQIVND (reference sequence). With 3 bases clipped from V and 2 bases from J, the junction kept 8 bases outside the gene matches.

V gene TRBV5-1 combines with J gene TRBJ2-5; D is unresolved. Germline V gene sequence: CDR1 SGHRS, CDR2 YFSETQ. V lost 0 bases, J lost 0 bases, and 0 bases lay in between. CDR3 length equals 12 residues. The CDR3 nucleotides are TGCGCCAGCAGCTTGGACCAAGAGACCCAGTACTTC. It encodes CASSLDQETQYF.

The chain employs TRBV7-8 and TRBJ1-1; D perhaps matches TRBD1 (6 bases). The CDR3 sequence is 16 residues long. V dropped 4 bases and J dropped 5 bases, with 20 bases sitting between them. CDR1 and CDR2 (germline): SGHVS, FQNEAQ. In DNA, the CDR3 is TGTGCCAGCAGCTCCTCCCCGGGACATCTGGGGACTGAAGCTTTCTTT. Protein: CASSSSPGHLGTEAFF.

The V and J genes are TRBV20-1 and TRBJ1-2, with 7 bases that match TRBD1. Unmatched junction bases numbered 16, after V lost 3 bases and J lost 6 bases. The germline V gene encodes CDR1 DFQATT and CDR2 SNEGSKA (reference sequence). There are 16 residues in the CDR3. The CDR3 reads CSARNGWSTGEDGYTF. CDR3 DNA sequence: TGCAGTGCTAGGAACGGGTGGTCTACAGGGGAGGATGGCTACACCTTC.

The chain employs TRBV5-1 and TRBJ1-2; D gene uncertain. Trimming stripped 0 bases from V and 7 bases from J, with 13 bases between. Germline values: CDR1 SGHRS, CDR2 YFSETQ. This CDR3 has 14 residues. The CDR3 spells CASSLGRESAGYTF. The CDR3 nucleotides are TGCGCCAGCAGCTTGGGTAGGGAATCGGCTGGCTACACCTTC.